The rows below give T cell receptor beta chains drawn from one sample of a study of cytotoxic CD8 clonotypes in ibrutinib-treated CLL. The protocol was immunoSEQ multiplex PCR, while the TCRdb copy is restricted to in-frame clones and leaves out a portion. There are 300,000 to 350,000 clones in the sample; roughly 80% occur only once, and approximately 7% lies in the top ten. This material consisted of PBMCs, taken before ibrutinib treatment. The receptors shown here come from a human donor with chronic lymphocytic leukemia. Both conserved end residues are part of each CDR3. A D gene is named only where the DNA matches it firmly. Size is stated for part of the rows, as once, few or many counts, or as a class when the clone is expanded.

v_call	clone_size	d_call	j_call	cdr3_nt	cdr3_aa
TRBV7-2	few	.	TRBJ2-5	TGTGCCAGCAGGCTGACCCGGGGCTCAGAGACCCAGTACTTC	CASRLTRGSETQYF
TRBV28	.	.	TRBJ1-1	TGTGCCAGCAGTTTAGGAAGGAACACTGAAGCTTTCTTT	CASSLGRNTEAFF
TRBV27	.	.	TRBJ2-3	TGTGCCAGCAGTTTATATGCCCGGGTGGATACGCAGTATTTT	CASSLYARVDTQYF
TRBV4-3	.	.	TRBJ1-2	TGCGCCAGCAGCCAAGATAGGGACGTGAACTATGGCTACACCTTC	CASSQDRDVNYGYTF
TRBV18	.	.	TRBJ2-5	TGTGCCACCCTACTGGGGATGCAGGAGACCCAGTACTTC	CATLLGMQETQYF
TRBV28	.	.	TRBJ1-1	TGTGCCAGCAGTTTCCCAGGGATGAACACTGAAGCTTTCTTT	CASSFPGMNTEAFF
TRBV5-4	.	TRBD2	TRBJ2-5	TGTGCCAGCAGCCTCGGGACTAGCGGCCAAGAGACCCAGTACTTC	CASSLGTSGQETQYF
TRBV25-1	.	TRBD2	TRBJ2-3	TGTGCCAGCAGAGAGCGGGGATCTTTTCGGGGCACAGATACGCAGTATTTT	CASRERGSFRGTDTQYF
TRBV5-1	.	.	TRBJ1-1	TGCGCCAGCAGCTTCGTACAGAGGAACACTGAAGCTTTCTTT	CASSFVQRNTEAFF
TRBV7-2	.	.	TRBJ2-3	TGTGCCAGCAGCTTAGCTCCGAGCACAGATACGCAGTATTTT	CASSLAPSTDTQYF
TRBV29-1	.	.	TRBJ2-7	TGCAGCGGGGGACAAACCTACGAGCAGTACTTC	CSGGQTYEQYF
TRBV28	.	.	TRBJ2-2	TGTGCCAGCAGTTTACAGATAGGGGGGACCGGGGAGCTGTTTTTT	CASSLQIGGTGELFF
TRBV4-2	.	TRBD1	TRBJ1-3	TGTGCCAGCAGCCAGGAGACAGGGGGGATTGGAAACACCATATATTTT	CASSQETGGIGNTIYF
TRBV12-5	.	.	TRBJ1-1	TGTGCTAGTGGTTTGGGACTGGGGAACACTGAAGCTTTCTTT	CASGLGLGNTEAFF
TRBV29-1	.	.	TRBJ2-3	TGCAGCGTTGAGGATACAGGGAGACCAGATACGCAGTATTTT	CSVEDTGRPDTQYF
TRBV27	.	TRBD2	TRBJ2-7	TGTGCCAGCAGTTTCCTGACTAGCGGACCGACCTACGAGCAGTACTTC	CASSFLTSGPTYEQYF
TRBV30	.	TRBD1	TRBJ1-5	TGTGCCTGGAGTACCGGACAGGTACGGGGTCAGCCCCAGCATTTT	CAWSTGQVRGQPQHF
TRBV9	.	.	TRBJ1-2	TGTGCCAGCAGAGACCAAGGACAGAGAAACTATGGCTACACCTTC	CASRDQGQRNYGYTF
TRBV9	.	TRBD2	TRBJ2-1	TGTGCCAGCAGCTTCTCAACTAGCGGGAGGGCCAGAGATGAGCAGTTCTTC	CASSFSTSGRARDEQFF
TRBV7-2	.	.	TRBJ2-7	TGTGCCAGCAGCCCTTCGGGACAAACTTTCGAGCAGTACTTC	CASSPSGQTFEQYF
TRBV18	.	.	TRBJ2-1	TGTGCCAGCTCACCAAGAACGGAGGGGGAGCAGTTCTTC	CASSPRTEGEQFF
TRBV4-1	.	TRBD2	TRBJ2-7	TGCGCCAGCAGCCCGGGACTAGCGGGAACCTACGAGCAGTACTTC	CASSPGLAGTYEQYF
TRBV19	.	.	TRBJ2-5	TGTGCCAGTAGTATAACCCTAGTACAAGAGACCCAGTACTTC	CASSITLVQETQYF
TRBV12-5	.	.	TRBJ2-5	TGTGCTAGTGGTTTTCCGGGTAAAGAGACCCAGTACTTC	CASGFPGKETQYF
TRBV5-1	.	.	TRBJ2-5	TGCGCCAGCAGCTCGGACAGTAAAGAGACCCAGTACTTC	CASSSDSKETQYF
TRBV7-9	few	.	TRBJ1-2	TGTGCCAGCAGCCTCCTTGATGGCTACACCTTC	CASSLLDGYTF
TRBV7-2	.	TRBD2	TRBJ2-1	TGTGCCAGCAGCCGTATGGGACTAGCGGGAGCCCCCGGGTTTGAGCAGTTCTTC	CASSRMGLAGAPGFEQFF
TRBV29-1	.	TRBD1	TRBJ1-2	TGCAGCGTTGCAGGGGGAGCTAGATATGGCTACACCTTC	CSVAGGARYGYTF
TRBV2	once	TRBD1	TRBJ1-5	TGTGCCAGCAGCCGGACAGGGGGAGGGGGTCAGCCCCAGCATTTT	CASSRTGGGGQPQHF
TRBV21-1	.	.	TRBJ1-1	TGTGCCAGCAGCAAAGACTCGGGAAGGGAGGGCACTGAAGCTTTCTTT	CASSKDSGREGTEAFF
TRBV9	.	.	TRBJ2-3	TGTGCCAGCAGCTACTACCTCGGGTTCGCAGATACGCAGTATTTT	CASSYYLGFADTQYF
TRBV27	.	TRBD2	TRBJ2-1	TGTGCCAGCAGTAAAGTAGTAGGACTAGCGGGAGTAGTGTGGAATGAGCAGTTCTTC	CASSKVVGLAGVVWNEQFF
TRBV15	once	.	TRBJ2-1	TGTGCCACCAGCAGAGTGAGCTCCTACAATGAGCAGTTCTTC	CATSRVSSYNEQFF
TRBV9	once	.	TRBJ2-7	TGTGCCAGCAGCCCAACTTCCCACGGCGCGGAGCAGTACTTC	CASSPTSHGAEQYF
TRBV9	.	.	TRBJ1-4	TGTGCCAGCAGCGTAGGAGGGGGGACGAATGAAAAACTGTTTTTT	CASSVGGGTNEKLFF
TRBV7-3	.	TRBD1	TRBJ2-2	TGTGCCAGCAGCTTGGACAGGGACTGGGGTTTGGGCACCGGGGAGCTGTTTTTT	CASSLDRDWGLGTGELFF
TRBV6-5	.	.	TRBJ2-7	TGTGCCAGCAGTTACTCTCGGCGGGGTACGGGCGAGCAGTACTTC	CASSYSRRGTGEQYF
TRBV4-1	.	.	TRBJ2-3	TGCGCCAGCAGCCAAGGATTGTCCCTAGATACGCAGTATTTT	CASSQGLSLDTQYF
TRBV9	.	TRBD2	TRBJ2-1	TGTGCCAGCAGCACCGGGACTAGCGGGAGCTATGAGCAGTTCTTC	CASSTGTSGSYEQFF
TRBV2	.	.	TRBJ1-5	TGTGCCAGCAGTGGGACGAGTCATAGCAATCAGCCCCAGCATTTT	CASSGTSHSNQPQHF
TRBV20-1	.	.	TRBJ2-7	TGCAGTGCTAGAGACAAGTACGAGCAGTACTTC	CSARDKYEQYF
TRBV5-5	.	.	TRBJ1-1	TGTGCCAGCAGCCCGGACTCCTCGAACACTGAAGCTTTCTTT	CASSPDSSNTEAFF
TRBV5-6	.	.	TRBJ2-2	TGTGCCAGCAGCTTACAGGGGAACACCGGGGAGCTGTTTTTT	CASSLQGNTGELFF
TRBV14	.	.	TRBJ2-3	TGTGCCAGCAGCCAAGATTCAGCGGCCACAGATACGCAGTATTTT	CASSQDSAATDTQYF
TRBV5-1	once	TRBD1	TRBJ2-1	TGCGCCAGCAGCAGGGACAGTATCTCCTACAATGAGCAGTTCTTC	CASSRDSISYNEQFF
TRBV30	few	.	TRBJ2-1	TGTGCCTCCAATGAGCAGTTCTTC	CASNEQFF
TRBV27	few	TRBD1	TRBJ2-5	TGTGCCAGCAGTTTTCGCGACAGGGGCTACGGTGAGACCCAGTACTTC	CASSFRDRGYGETQYF
TRBV6-5	.	.	TRBJ2-7	TGTGCCAGCAGTTATCGGGACTCCTACGAGCAGTACTTC	CASSYRDSYEQYF
TRBV28	.	.	TRBJ2-7	TGTGCCAGCAGTCCCCCAGGGGTTCCGAAAAACGAGCAGTACTTC	CASSPPGVPKNEQYF
TRBV7-8	.	.	TRBJ1-3	TGTGCCAGCAGCTTTTGGACAGATGATGGAAACACCATATATTTT	CASSFWTDDGNTIYF
TRBV11-2	.	TRBD2	TRBJ2-1	TGTGCCAGCAGCTTATCAGCGGGAGACTACAATGAGCAGTTCTTC	CASSLSAGDYNEQFF
TRBV19	.	.	TRBJ2-5	TGTGCCACCCATAGTAGGAGAAGACAAGAGACCCAGTACTTC	CATHSRRRQETQYF
TRBV27	few	.	TRBJ2-1	TGTGCCAGCAGTCCAAGATTTGCGAGGGGGCAGTTCTTC	CASSPRFARGQFF
TRBV14	once	TRBD1	TRBJ1-4	TGTGCCAGCAGCCGGGACAGGGGCGAAAAACTGTTTTTT	CASSRDRGEKLFF
TRBV4-1	.	TRBD2	TRBJ2-7	TGCGCCAGCAGCCAAGATGAGCGGGGGGCCTACGAGCAGTACTTC	CASSQDERGAYEQYF
TRBV18	.	TRBD1	TRBJ2-5	TGTGCCAGCTCACCAGAGGGACAGGTGATCGAGACCCAGTACTTC	CASSPEGQVIETQYF
TRBV7-9	.	.	TRBJ2-7	TGTGCCAGCAGCTTCCAGACCTGGCAGTACTTC	CASSFQTWQYF
TRBV4-2	.	TRBD2	TRBJ2-7	TGTGCCAGCAGCCCCCTAGCGGGAGCCAACTACGAGCAGTACTTC	CASSPLAGANYEQYF
TRBV7-6	.	.	TRBJ2-3	TGTGCCAGCAGCTTAGCGCTACTGGGGTCCGATACGCAGTATTTT	CASSLALLGSDTQYF